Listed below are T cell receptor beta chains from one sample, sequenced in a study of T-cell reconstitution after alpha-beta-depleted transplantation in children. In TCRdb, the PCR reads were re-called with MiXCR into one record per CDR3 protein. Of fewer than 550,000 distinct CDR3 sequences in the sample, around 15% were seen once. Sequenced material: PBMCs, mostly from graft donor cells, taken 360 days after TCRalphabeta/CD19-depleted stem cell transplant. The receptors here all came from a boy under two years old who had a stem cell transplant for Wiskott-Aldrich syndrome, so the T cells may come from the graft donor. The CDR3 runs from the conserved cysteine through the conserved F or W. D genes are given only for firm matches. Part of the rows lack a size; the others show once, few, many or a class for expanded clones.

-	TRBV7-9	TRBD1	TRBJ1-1	CASSLDSRGHSDTEAFF	TGTGCCAGCAGCTTAGATTCCAGGGGGCATAGTGACACTGAAGCTTTCTTT
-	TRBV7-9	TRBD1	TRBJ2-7	CASSLAQGSGEQYF	TGTGCCAGCAGCTTAGCACAGGGGTCGGGGGAGCAGTACTTC
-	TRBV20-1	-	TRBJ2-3	CSAPGTTDTQYF	TGCAGTGCCCCAGGGACCACAGATACGCAGTATTTT
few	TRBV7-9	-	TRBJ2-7	CASSLGSPGPYEQYF	TGTGCCAGCAGCTTAGGTTCCCCTGGGCCCTACGAGCAGTACTTC
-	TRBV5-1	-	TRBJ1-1	CASSLRRSDEAFF	TGCGCCAGCAGCTTGAGGAGGTCTGATGAAGCTTTCTTT
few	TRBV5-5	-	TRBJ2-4	CASSLVGGVQNIQYF	TGTGCCAGCAGCTTGGTGGGTGGCGTCCAAAACATTCAGTACTTC
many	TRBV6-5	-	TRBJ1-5	CASSTRDPGLSNQPQHF	TGTGCCAGCAGTACCCGAGACCCGGGCCTTAGCAATCAGCCCCAGCATTTT
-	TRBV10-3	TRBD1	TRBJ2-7	CAISEGGQGDYGGDYEQYF	TGTGCCATCAGTGAAGGGGGACAGGGGGACTACGGCGGGGACTACGAGCAGTACTTC
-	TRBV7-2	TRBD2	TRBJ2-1	CASSLGTRIYNEQFF	TGTGCCAGCAGCTTAGGGACTAGAATCTACAATGAGCAGTTCTTC
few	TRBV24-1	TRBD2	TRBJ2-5	CATSDTSGRETQYF	TGTGCCACCAGTGATACTAGCGGGAGGGAGACCCAGTACTTC
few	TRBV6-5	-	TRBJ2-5	CASSYGPGLETQYF	TGTGCCAGCAGTTACGGTCCAGGATTAGAGACCCAGTACTTC
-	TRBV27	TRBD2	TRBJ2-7	CASSSTGLAGGPYEQYF	TGTGCCAGCAGTTCCACCGGACTAGCGGGAGGCCCCTACGAGCAGTACTTC
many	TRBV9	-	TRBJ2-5	CASSVDGRAVQETQYF	TGTGCCAGCAGCGTAGATGGGCGGGCAGTTCAAGAGACCCAGTACTTC
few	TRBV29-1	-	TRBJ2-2	CSGILYGELFF	TGCAGCGGTATCCTTTACGGGGAGCTGTTTTTT
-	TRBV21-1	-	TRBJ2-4	CASSILTNIQYF	TGTGCCAGCAGCATTCTAACTAACATTCAGTACTTC
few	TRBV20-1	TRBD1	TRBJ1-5	CSARDRAGGDQPQHF	TGCAGTGCTAGAGATCGGGCAGGGGGGGATCAGCCCCAGCATTTT
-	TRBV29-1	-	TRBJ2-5	CSVVTGRQETQYF	TGCAGCGTTGTTACAGGGCGTCAAGAGACCCAGTACTTC
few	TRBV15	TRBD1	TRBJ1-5	CATSPFVRQGGYSNQPQHF	TGTGCCACCAGCCCTTTTGTGAGACAGGGAGGTTATAGCAATCAGCCCCAGCATTTT
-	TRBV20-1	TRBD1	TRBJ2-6	CSAIWDRGRGGNVLTF	TGCAGTGCTATATGGGACAGGGGGAGGGGGGGCAACGTCCTGACTTTC
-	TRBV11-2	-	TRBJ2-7	CASSDTRDHPYEQYF	TGTGCCAGCAGTGATACAAGGGATCATCCCTACGAGCAGTACTTC
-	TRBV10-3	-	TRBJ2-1	CAITGNPGYNEQFF	TGTGCCATCACCGGAAATCCAGGGTACAATGAGCAGTTCTTC
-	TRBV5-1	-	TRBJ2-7	CASSLTGFSYEQYF	TGCGCCAGCAGCTTAACAGGTTTCTCCTACGAGCAGTACTTC
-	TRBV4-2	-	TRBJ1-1	CASSQDGRMNTEAFF	TGTGCCAGCAGCCAAGACGGTCGAATGAACACTGAAGCTTTCTTT
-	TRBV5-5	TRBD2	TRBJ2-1	CASSDPGLAALYEQFF	TGTGCCAGCAGCGACCCGGGACTAGCGGCGCTCTATGAGCAGTTCTTC
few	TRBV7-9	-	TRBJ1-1	CASSLGERTEAFF	TGTGCCAGCAGCTTAGGGGAAAGGACTGAAGCTTTCTTT
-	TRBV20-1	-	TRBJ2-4	CSARGPGVAKNIQYF	TGCAGTGCTAGAGGCCCGGGTGTAGCCAAAAACATTCAGTACTTC
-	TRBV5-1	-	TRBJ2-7	CASSLDGREAYEQYF	TGCGCCAGCAGCTTGGACGGCAGGGAGGCCTACGAGCAGTACTTC
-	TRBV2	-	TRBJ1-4	CASSERGWSEKLFF	TGTGCCAGCAGTGAAAGGGGCTGGTCTGAAAAACTGTTTTTT
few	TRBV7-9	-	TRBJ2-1	CASSLRSRDLLDEQFF	TGTGCCAGCAGCTTAAGGTCGAGGGACCTCCTCGATGAGCAGTTCTTC
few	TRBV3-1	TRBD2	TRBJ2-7	CASSQDWTRRGYEQYF	TGTGCCAGCAGCCAAGATTGGACTAGGAGGGGCTACGAGCAGTACTTC
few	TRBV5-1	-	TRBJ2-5	CASSPDPQGRTGTQYF	TGCGCCAGCAGCCCAGATCCACAGGGACGCACGGGGACCCAGTACTTC
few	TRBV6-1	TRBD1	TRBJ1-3	CASGEQGRGNTIYF	TGTGCCAGCGGGGAACAGGGGCGCGGAAACACCATATATTTT
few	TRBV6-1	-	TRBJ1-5	CASSDPPYQPQHF	TGTGCCAGCAGTGACCCACCTTATCAGCCCCAGCATTTT
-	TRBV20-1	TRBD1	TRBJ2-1	CSAIGRQGKFNEQFF	TGCAGTGCTATAGGTCGACAGGGGAAGTTCAATGAGCAGTTCTTC
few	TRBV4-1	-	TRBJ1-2	CASSQEPSRNYGYTF	TGCGCCAGCAGCCAAGAACCCTCCCGTAACTATGGCTACACCTTC